A selection of T cell receptor beta chains follows, all from one sample in a study of cytomegalovirus exposure and HLA in healthy donors. Profiled with immunoSEQ multiplex PCR; TCRdb holds only in-frame clones, not every one. The sample has 110,000 or so clones; around three quarters are singletons. The sequencing sample was made of PBMCs. The receptors here all came from a middle-aged man in good health and CMV-seropositive. Both conserved end residues are part of each CDR3.

j_call: TRBJ2-7; v_call: TRBV30; cdr3_aa: CAWTSGVNEQYF
j_call: TRBJ1-5; v_call: TRBV2; cdr3_aa: CASSDVRGGDNQPQHF
j_call: TRBJ2-5; v_call: TRBV5-4; cdr3_aa: CASTALPLKPGETQYF
j_call: TRBJ2-1; v_call: TRBV27; cdr3_aa: CASSLSRRGGWNEQFF
j_call: TRBJ2-2; v_call: TRBV7-9; cdr3_aa: CASRYRTGGTGELFF
j_call: TRBJ1-2; v_call: TRBV29-1; cdr3_aa: CSATGAALGGYTF
j_call: TRBJ1-4; v_call: TRBV7-9; cdr3_aa: CASSIGTENEKLFF
j_call: TRBJ2-5; v_call: TRBV5-1; cdr3_aa: CASSSGGASETQYF
j_call: TRBJ2-1; v_call: TRBV5-1; cdr3_aa: CASSLASGGNLLDNEQFF
j_call: TRBJ1-6; v_call: TRBV6-5; cdr3_aa: CASSWGGFSYNSPLHF
j_call: TRBJ2-7; v_call: TRBV5-1; cdr3_aa: CASSAVNEGEQYF
j_call: TRBJ2-5; v_call: TRBV11-2; cdr3_aa: CASSLNYLAETQYF
j_call: TRBJ2-2; v_call: TRBV9; cdr3_aa: CASSPGQGFGGELFF
j_call: TRBJ1-5; v_call: TRBV5-6; cdr3_aa: CASSLQGANQPQHF
j_call: TRBJ1-1; v_call: TRBV19; cdr3_aa: CASSIFGFEAFF
j_call: TRBJ1-5; v_call: TRBV7-9; cdr3_aa: CARTEGRRQSAQHF
j_call: TRBJ2-7; v_call: TRBV19; cdr3_aa: CASSTPGTGGYEQYF
j_call: TRBJ1-5; v_call: TRBV7-2; cdr3_aa: CASSLGGRAVGQPQHF
j_call: TRBJ1-2; v_call: TRBV6-6; cdr3_aa: CASSSAGRAGGYTF
j_call: TRBJ2-5; v_call: TRBV5-1; cdr3_aa: CASSLGGGETQYF
j_call: TRBJ2-6; v_call: TRBV7-8; cdr3_aa: CASSLGHFGANGLTF
j_call: TRBJ1-5; v_call: TRBV25-1; cdr3_aa: CASRLGPNQPQHF
j_call: TRBJ2-5; v_call: TRBV7-3; cdr3_aa: CASSWGVGRRQETQYF
j_call: TRBJ1-4; v_call: TRBV16; cdr3_aa: CASIQQGVATNEKLFF
j_call: .; v_call: TRBV10-2; cdr3_aa: CASSESGIHYEQYF
j_call: TRBJ1-2; v_call: TRBV6-1; cdr3_aa: CASSDQGYGYTF
j_call: TRBJ2-3; v_call: TRBV9; cdr3_aa: CASSKTGRDTDTQYF
j_call: TRBJ1-2; v_call: TRBV28; cdr3_aa: CASSLLTGSGYTF
j_call: TRBJ2-7; v_call: TRBV28; cdr3_aa: CASSLSGYYEQYF
j_call: TRBJ1-2; v_call: TRBV2; cdr3_aa: CASRRTGRGYGYTF
j_call: TRBJ2-5; v_call: TRBV30; cdr3_aa: CACMGQRIETQYF
j_call: TRBJ2-7; v_call: TRBV7-7; cdr3_aa: CASSLEGAGWYYEQYF
j_call: TRBJ1-3; v_call: TRBV5-8; cdr3_aa: CASSLFKDNSGNTIYF
j_call: TRBJ1-1; v_call: TRBV28; cdr3_aa: CASGILGRVAFF
j_call: TRBJ2-6; v_call: TRBV7-2; cdr3_aa: CASSSYGVSGANVLTF
j_call: TRBJ1-1; v_call: TRBV4-3; cdr3_aa: CASSQRGVDRGRPNTEAFF
j_call: TRBJ2-3; v_call: TRBV7-9; cdr3_aa: CASSFPRDTQYF